Listed below are T cell receptor beta chains from one sample, sequenced in a study of T cell responses to AZD1222 COVID-19 vaccine. Assay: immunoSEQ multiplex PCR; the TCRdb copy retains only in-frame clones and omits some. Among roughly 140,000 clones listed, around 94% were seen once. This specimen was peripheral blood, taken on day 0 of AZD1222 vaccination. The receptors here all came from an adult in good health. The CDR3 runs from the conserved cysteine through the conserved F or W. The D gene is left open where the match is weak. Clone size appears in some rows only: once, few, many, or a class for an expanded clone.

TGTGCCAGCAGCTTAGAAGTCCACAATGAGCAGTTCTTC CASSLEVHNEQFF TRBJ2-1 . . 13 TRBV13
TGTGCCAGTAGTATCTCAGGGGACTACTATGGCTACACCTTC CASSISGDYYGYTF TRBJ1-2 . once 14 TRBV19
TGTGCCAGCAGACAGGAAATTAATGAAAAACTGTTTTTT CASRQEINEKLFF TRBJ1-4 . . 13 TRBV2
TGTGCCAGCAGTTACTCCTCTTCACCCCTCCACTTT CASSYSSSPLHF TRBJ1-6 . . 12 TRBV27
TGTGCCAGCAGCTTCCCCCTCGGGACCCAGTACTTC CASSFPLGTQYF TRBJ2-5 . once 12 TRBV5-8
TGTGCCAGCAGCTTTGGAACTAGCGGAGACAATGAGCAGTTCTTC CASSFGTSGDNEQFF TRBJ2-1 TRBD2 . 15 TRBV5-4
TGTGCCAGCTCACCTAGCTCTGGGGCCAACGTCCTGACTTTC CASSPSSGANVLTF TRBJ2-6 . . 14 TRBV18
TGTGCCAGCAGTTACCGGACTAGCGGGGTGTTAGGTACCCAGTACTTC CASSYRTSGVLGTQYF TRBJ2-5 TRBD2 . 16 TRBV6-5
TGTGCCAGCAGACGCAGGATTCGGGGCTACACCTTC CASRRRIRGYTF TRBJ1-2 . few 12 TRBV5-6
TGTGCCATCGGGGGGTTTAACTATGGCTACACCTTC CAIGGFNYGYTF TRBJ1-2 . . 12 TRBV10-3
TGCGCCAGCAGCCAAGGGGAATCGATGAACACTGAAGCTTTCTTT CASSQGESMNTEAFF TRBJ1-1 . . 15 TRBV4-1
TGTGCCAGCGAGGGACAGATGGACTACGATACGCAGTATTTT CASEGQMDYDTQYF TRBJ2-3 . . 14 TRBV13
TGTGCCAGCAGCTTATCTCGGCTAGCGGGAAACAATGAGCAGTTCTTC CASSLSRLAGNNEQFF TRBJ2-1 TRBD2 . 16 TRBV7-7
TGTGCCAGCAGTAGTAGCGTTTACAATGAGCAGTTCTTC CASSSSVYNEQFF TRBJ2-1 . . 13 TRBV6-2/TRBV6-3
TGTGCCACCAGTGACCATACAGGGTTGGATGGCTACACCTTC CATSDHTGLDGYTF TRBJ1-2 . few 14 TRBV24-1
TGTGCCAGTAGTTGGGGGGGGCGAGAGAACACTGAAGCTTTCTTT CASSWGGRENTEAFF TRBJ1-1 . . 15 TRBV19
TGTGCCACCCAGACGTCAACTGAAGCTTTCTTT CATQTSTEAFF TRBJ1-1 . once 11 TRBV25-1
TGTGCCAGCAGTGAATACGGACAGGGAGACACTGAAGCTTTCTTT CASSEYGQGDTEAFF TRBJ1-1 TRBD1 . 15 TRBV6-4
TGTGCCAGCAGTTTAGCGGGGGCAGTCACAGATACGCAGTATTTT CASSLAGAVTDTQYF TRBJ2-3 TRBD2 . 15 TRBV6-6
TGTGCCAGCAGCCCCAGGGGGCTAGGAAACACCATATATTTT CASSPRGLGNTIYF TRBJ1-3 TRBD1 . 14 TRBV5-6
TGTGCCAGCCGCCAGACAGTGTATAGCAATCAGCCCCAGCATTTT CASRQTVYSNQPQHF TRBJ1-5 . . 15 TRBV6-5
TGCGCCAGCAGCCCGACAGGGGCGAATGAAAAACTGTTTTTT CASSPTGANEKLFF TRBJ1-4 TRBD1 . 14 TRBV5-1
TGTGCCAGCAGTTCTCAAGTTAACACTGAAGCTTTCTTT CASSSQVNTEAFF TRBJ1-1 . . 13 TRBV6-5
TGTGCCAGCAGTTACCGGGACACCAACACCGGGGAGCTGTTTTTT CASSYRDTNTGELFF TRBJ2-2 . . 15 TRBV6-5
TGTGCCAGCTCACCACCTCCACAGCTTAATGAAAAACTGTTTTTT CASSPPPQLNEKLFF TRBJ1-4 . once 15 TRBV18
TGTGCCAGCGGCACTAGCGGGAGAAACACCGGGGAGCTGTTTTTT CASGTSGRNTGELFF TRBJ2-2 TRBD2 once 15 TRBV6-5
TGTGCCAGCAGCTTAGGTATTGGGACAGCGAACACCGGGGAGCTGTTTTTT CASSLGIGTANTGELFF TRBJ2-2 TRBD1 . 17 TRBV7-2
TGTGCCAGCAGCTCGACCCCGGGAAGGGCTTATGGCTACACCTTC CASSSTPGRAYGYTF TRBJ1-2 . . 15 TRBV7-9
TGTGCCAGCAGTTTAGCAGCTAGCGGGGGGGCCATGGAGACCCAGTACTTC CASSLAASGGAMETQYF TRBJ2-5 TRBD2 . 17 TRBV28
TGTGCCAGCAGTTACGGCGGGCCGGACAGGGGTTCACCCCTCCACTTT CASSYGGPDRGSPLHF TRBJ1-6 TRBD1 few 16 TRBV6-5
TGTGCCAGCAGTTTATTTTTGAATTCACCCCTCCACTTT CASSLFLNSPLHF TRBJ1-6 . . 13 TRBV12-3/TRBV12-4
TGTGCCAGCAATCGGGGGGACGAGACCGGGGAGCTGTTTTTT CASNRGDETGELFF TRBJ2-2 TRBD2 few 14 TRBV28
TGTGCCAGCAGCCCCATCCCTAGCGGCTACAATGAGCAGTTCTTC CASSPIPSGYNEQFF TRBJ2-1 TRBD2 . 15 TRBV7-3
TGTGCCAGCTCACCACCCCAGGGGGGGGGCCAGCCCCAGCATTTT CASSPPQGGGQPQHF TRBJ1-5 TRBD1 . 15 TRBV18
TGCGCCAGCTGCGGGGGGCGGTCTAGCGGGAGGTTGGACTTAGCCAAAAACATTCAGTACTTC CASCGGRSSGRLDLAKNIQYF TRBJ2-4 TRBD2 . 21 TRBV4-3
TGTGCCAGCTCACCACGGCTAGGGGCGCTGAACACTGAAGCTTTCTTT CASSPRLGALNTEAFF TRBJ1-1 . . 16 TRBV18
TGTGCCACCAGCAGAGCCCGACAGGGGACCGCACAATCACCCCTCCACTTT CATSRARQGTAQSPLHF TRBJ1-6 TRBD1 . 17 TRBV15
TGTGCCAGCACCCGGGGCATCGGGACCTACAATGAGCAGTTCTTC CASTRGIGTYNEQFF TRBJ2-1 . . 15 TRBV6-5
TGTGCCAGCTCACCCCTGTCAGGGGCGGTGGAGACCCAGTACTTC CASSPLSGAVETQYF TRBJ2-5 . . 15 TRBV18
TGCGCCAGCAGTGATAGGACAGACAATCAGCCCCAGCATTTT CASSDRTDNQPQHF TRBJ1-5 . . 14 TRBV10-2
TGTGCCAGCAGTGTGCAGGGAAGGTCTAATGAAAAACTGTTTTTT CASSVQGRSNEKLFF TRBJ1-4 . . 15 TRBV2
TGTGCCAGCAGTTCCGGACTAGCGGGGAGCTTGGAGACCCAGTACTTC CASSSGLAGSLETQYF TRBJ2-5 TRBD2 . 16 TRBV7-3
TGCGCCAGCAGTGAGTCGAGAGGGACGTCCATACCAGATACGCAGTATTTT CASSESRGTSIPDTQYF TRBJ2-3 . . 17 TRBV10-1
TGTGCCAGCAGCTCGACAGCTTCAAGCAATCAGCCCCAGCATTTT CASSSTASSNQPQHF TRBJ1-5 . . 15 TRBV7-9
TGCGCCAGCAGTCTAGGACTAGCGGGGAGGGATACGCAGTATTTT CASSLGLAGRDTQYF TRBJ2-3 TRBD2 . 15 TRBV5-1
TGCGCCAGCAGCCAAGAGGTTAGACAGGGGGCGCGAGGCTACACCTTC CASSQEVRQGARGYTF TRBJ1-2 TRBD1 . 16 TRBV4-1
TGTGCCACCAGCAGAGTGAGGGGGCTCTCCTATAATTCACCCCTCCACTTT CATSRVRGLSYNSPLHF TRBJ1-6 TRBD1 . 17 TRBV15
TGTGCCAGCAGGCAGGGTTCTAACTATGGCTACACCTTC CASRQGSNYGYTF TRBJ1-2 . . 13 TRBV12-3/TRBV12-4
TGTGCCAGCAGCCAAGACAACAGGGCCAATCAGCCCCAGCATTTT CASSQDNRANQPQHF TRBJ1-5 . many 15 TRBV3-1/TRBV3-2
TGTGCCAGTAGTACACGACAGGGGTATGCAAACATTCAGTACTTC CASSTRQGYANIQYF TRBJ2-4 TRBD1 . 15 TRBV19
TGTGCCAGCAGTTTAGGAGGTGAGGAGACCCAGTACTTC CASSLGGEETQYF TRBJ2-5 . . 13 TRBV27
TGTGCCAGCAGTCCGGGGTCTGCCTTAACGGAGGCCCAGTACTTC CASSPGSALTEAQYF TRBJ2-5 . . 15 TRBV28
TGTGCCAGCAGTTACAGGGCGGATCGGGAGTATGGCTACACCTTC CASSYRADREYGYTF TRBJ1-2 . . 15 TRBV6-5
TGTGCCAGTAGTTGGCGCCGACAGGGCGATTTCAGTGAAGCTTTCTTT CASSWRRQGDFSEAFF TRBJ1-1 TRBD1 . 16 TRBV19
TGTGCCAGCAGTTACCTGAAGATAGACTATGGCTACACCTTC CASSYLKIDYGYTF TRBJ1-2 . once 14 TRBV6-5
TGTGCCAGCAGCTCCCACAGGGGTGGCACTGAAGCTTTCTTT CASSSHRGGTEAFF TRBJ1-1 TRBD1 once 14 TRBV6-6
TGTGCCAGCAGCTTAGTGACAGCTTATAATTCACCCCTCCACTTT CASSLVTAYNSPLHF TRBJ1-6 . . 15 TRBV7-9